The T cell receptor beta chain under discussion was sequenced for a study of cytomegalovirus exposure and HLA in healthy donors. Study-wide results and limits: Both high specificity and high sensitivity reportedly marked the classifier's diagnosis of cytomegalovirus status. According to a subsequent analysis, TCR clusters identified in the first cohort showed a tendency to co-occur across the approximately 130 validation repertoires. The study recorded 164 TCR beta chains that were cytomegalovirus-associated.

Notes on this clone: Its specificity is unknown.

A roughly 120-subject validation cohort, separate from the approximately 700-subject first cohort, supplied the donors. Some clones are missing from TCRdb's copy, which holds only in-frame ones; the method was immunoSEQ multiplex PCR. This table holds 120,000 or so clones, 89% found once. This CDR3 spans 17 amino acids. Losses at the gene ends were 2 bases for V and 4 bases for J; bases not matched to a gene: 13. Germline-derived CDR1 and CDR2 are SEHNR and FQNEAQ (reference sequence). The TCR sequence derives from a woman under 30 in good health and CMV-seronegative. The V gene is TRBV7-9, the J gene TRBJ2-7; the match to TRBD2 covers 8 bases. Sequenced sample: PBMCs. The DNA for the CDR3 is TGTGCCAGCAGCTTATATCCAACAGCGGGAGAGGCGTACGAGCAGTACTTC. Protein: CASSLYPTAGEAYEQYF.